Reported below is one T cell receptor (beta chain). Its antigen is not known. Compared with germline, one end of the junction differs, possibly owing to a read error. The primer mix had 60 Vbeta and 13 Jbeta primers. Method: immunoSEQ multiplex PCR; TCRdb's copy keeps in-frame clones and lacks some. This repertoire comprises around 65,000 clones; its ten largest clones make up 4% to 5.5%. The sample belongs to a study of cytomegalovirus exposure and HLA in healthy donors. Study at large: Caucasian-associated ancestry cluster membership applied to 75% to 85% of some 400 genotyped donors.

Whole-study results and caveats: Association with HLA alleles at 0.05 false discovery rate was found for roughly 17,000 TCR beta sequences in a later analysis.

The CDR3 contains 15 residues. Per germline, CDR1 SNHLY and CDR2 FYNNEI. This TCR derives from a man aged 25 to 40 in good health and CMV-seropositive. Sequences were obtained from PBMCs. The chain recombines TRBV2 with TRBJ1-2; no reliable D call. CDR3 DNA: TGTGCCAGCAGCGAAGATTTACTTTATGCTCTTGGCTACACCTTC. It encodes CASSEDLLYALGYTF. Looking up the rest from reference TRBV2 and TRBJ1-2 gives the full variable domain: EPEVTQTPSHQVTQMGQEVILRCVPISNHLYFYWYRQILGQKVEFLVSFYNNEISEKSEIFDDQFSVERPDGSNFTLKIRSTKLEDSAMYFCASSEDLLYALGYTFGSGTRLTVV.